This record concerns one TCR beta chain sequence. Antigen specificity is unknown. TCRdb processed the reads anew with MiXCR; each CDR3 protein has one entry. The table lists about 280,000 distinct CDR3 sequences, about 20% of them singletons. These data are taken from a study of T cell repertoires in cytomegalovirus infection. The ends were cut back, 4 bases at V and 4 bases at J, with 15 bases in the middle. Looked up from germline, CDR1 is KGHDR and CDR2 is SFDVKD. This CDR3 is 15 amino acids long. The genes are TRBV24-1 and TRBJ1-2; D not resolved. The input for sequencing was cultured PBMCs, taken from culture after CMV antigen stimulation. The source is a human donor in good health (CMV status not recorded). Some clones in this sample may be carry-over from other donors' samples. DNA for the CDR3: TGTGCCACCAGTGACCACAGTGCTCCTAGCTATGGCTACACCTTC. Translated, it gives CATSDHSAPSYGYTF.